One and the same sample provided the 29 T cell receptor beta chains below, sequenced in a study of blood T cells in healthy people across ages. The authors ran a second PCR of 7 to 11 cycles using a sample-barcoded 5' primer and a J-beta primer mix. TCRdb re-called the 5' RACE reads with MiXCR, one entry per CDR3 protein. The table shows approximately 1.5 million distinct CDR3 sequences, with roughly 30% occurring only once. The source material was blood. Receptors originate from a woman aged 25 to 39 in good health.

The chain recombines TRBV5-5 with TRBJ1-5, with no clear D. Trimming removed 0 bases at V and 6 bases at J, with 13 bases between. The length of the CDR3 is 15 residues. Germline CDR1 SGHKS, CDR2 YYEKEE (reference sequence). CDR3 sequence (DNA): TGTGCCAGCAGCTTGGGCGGGCTCGTGGCTCAGCCCCAGCATTTT. Translated: CASSLGGLVAQPQHF.

The chain combines TRBV7-2 with TRBJ1-6; TRBD1 aligns across 7 bases. Germline CDR1 is SGHTA and CDR2 is FQGNSA. After removal of 5 bases from V and 10 bases from J, the junction contained 11 bases not matched to a gene. This CDR3 is 15 amino acids long. DNA for the CDR3: TGTGCCAGCAGCCCACCACAGGGGTTGGGGTCACCCCTCCACTTT. This translates into CASSPPQGLGSPLHF.

This chain joins TRBV14 and TRBJ2-1; the D is unclear. V shed 2 bases and J shed 2 bases, with 13 bases lying between them. Germline CDR1 SGHDN, CDR2 FVKESK. CDR3 length: 16 amino acids. Written as DNA, the CDR3 is TGTGCCAGCAGCCAATACAGCCTAAAGCCCTACAATGAGCAGTTCTTC. Encoded protein: CASSQYSLKPYNEQFF.

Notes on this clonotype: A read error may be the cause here, since a much bigger clone is one base away. The rearrangement links TRBV5-4 to TRBJ2-7, with 10 positions matching TRBD1. Germline lookup yields CDR1 SGHNT and CDR2 YYREEE (reference sequence). This CDR3 is built from 13 residues. V gave up 3 bases and J gave up 6 bases; unmatched junction bases: 3. CDR3 sequence (DNA): TGTGCCAGCAGCTCGGGACAGGGGTTCGAGCAGTACTTC. The encoded protein is CASSSGQGFEQYF. Variable domain in full (rest from reference TRBV5-4 and TRBJ2-7): ETGVTQSPTHLIKTRGQQVTLRCSSQSGHNTVSWYQQALGQGPQFIFQYYREEENGRGNFPPRFSGLQFPNYSSELNVNALELDDSALYLCASSSGQGFEQYFGPGTRLTVT.

The V call is TRBV9, the J call TRBJ1-1; no firm D call. The germline V gene has CDR1 SGDLS and CDR2 YYNGEE. The CDR3 length is 10 residues. V gave up 10 bases and J gave up 3 bases, with 7 bases separating them. The CDR3 nucleotides read TGTGCCGGAAGGTACACTGAAGCTTTCTTT. As protein: CAGRYTEAFF.

This chain connects TRBV4-1 to TRBJ1-4; D is uncertain. The CDR3 consists of 16 residues. Germline V CDR1 and CDR2: MGHRA, YSYEKL. The V gene lost 0 bases and the J gene lost 4 bases, with 12 bases spanning the gap. The CDR3 nucleotides read TGCGCCAGCAGCCAAGAACTGGCAGGAGTTAATGAAAAACTGTTTTTT. Translating gives CASSQELAGVNEKLFF.

This chain connects TRBV28 to TRBJ2-2; the match to TRBD2 covers 8 bases. The CDR3 has 16 residues. V shed 4 bases, J shed 8 bases, and the junction held 12 bases outside the gene matches. Germline loops: CDR1 MDHEN, CDR2 SYDVKM. CDR3 amino acids: CASSSLGTSNAGELFF. DNA for the CDR3: TGTGCCAGCAGTTCCCTGGGGACTAGTAATGCGGGGGAGCTGTTTTTT.

This clonotype appeared many times. This rearrangement joins TRBV20-1 to TRBJ1-2; the match to TRBD1 covers 9 bases. The CDR3 has 15 residues. From germline, CDR1 is DFQATT and CDR2 SNEGSKA (reference sequence). The junction had 6 bases not matched to a gene; V was cut back by 1 base and J by 3 bases. As DNA, the CDR3 is TGCAGTGCTAGAGTCCCGGGACAGGGAGACTATGGCTACACCTTC. The encoded protein is CSARVPGQGDYGYTF.

This clonotype came up a few times. This sequence joins TRBV6-1 and TRBJ2-4, with D perhaps matching TRBD2 (5 bases). The CDR3 loop spans 14 amino acids. V was trimmed by 7 bases and J by 3 bases, leaving 13 bases between them. Germline V gene sequence: CDR1 MNHNS, CDR2 SASEGT. The CDR3, as DNA: TGTGCCAGCAATGACGGGATGGGCAAAAACATTCAGTACTTC. Protein sequence: CASNDGMGKNIQYF.

The chain is built from TRBV19 and TRBJ2-6; D is unclear. The V and J ends lost 5 bases and 3 bases respectively, with 14 bases between them. Germline V CDR1 and CDR2: LNHDA, SQIVND (reference sequence). The CDR3 sequence is 16 residues long. The CDR3: CASSPTPGYGANVLTF. The CDR3 nucleotides are TGTGCCAGTAGTCCAACTCCCGGATATGGGGCCAACGTCCTGACTTTC.

The sample holds a few counts of this clonotype. The chain combines TRBV27 with TRBJ2-1, with D possibly being TRBD1 or TRBD2 (7 bases each). The CDR3 is 14 residues long. The ends were cut back, 6 bases at V and 8 bases at J, with 17 bases in the middle. Germline V gene lookup returns CDR1 MNHEY and CDR2 SMNVEV (reference sequence). The chain's CDR3 is CASSRMGGGHEQFF. The CDR3 DNA follows: TGTGCCAGCAGCCGGATGGGAGGGGGCCATGAGCAGTTCTTC.

The chain links TRBV21-1 to TRBJ2-7; TRBD1 is the table's D call and was not checked against the DNA. TRBV21-1 has pseudogene status. The CDR3 totals 16 residues. CDR3 residues: CASSTPGTEMTYEQYF. DNA of the CDR3: TGTGCCAGCAGCACACCCGGGACAGAAATGACCTACGAGCAGTACTTC.

This sequence joins TRBV5-1 and TRBJ2-7, with TRBD1 identical over 8 bases. Germline lookup yields CDR1 SGHRS and CDR2 YFSETQ. V shed 3 bases, J shed 0 bases, and the junction held 5 bases outside the gene matches. The CDR3 runs to 15 residues. The DNA for the CDR3 is TGCGCCAGCAGCTATGGACAGGGATACTCCTACGAGCAGTACTTC. This translates into CASSYGQGYSYEQYF.

There are a few counts of this clonotype. J is TRBJ2-5 and V is TRBV5-1; D may be TRBD1 (8 bases). The V end lost 6 bases, the J end lost 3 bases, and 12 bases lay between the germline ends. The CDR3 contains 13 residues. Germline-derived CDR1 and CDR2 are SGHRS and YFSETQ. CDR3 nucleotide sequence: TGCGCCAGCAACAGGGGGAGGGAAGAGACCCAGTACTTC. It encodes CASNRGREETQYF.

This clonotype was found many times. The chain's CDR3 is CSARGGQYEQYF. The CDR3 region has the DNA TGCAGTGCTAGAGGGGGCCAGTACGAGCAGTACTTC. The chain employs TRBV20-1 and TRBJ2-7, with D maybe TRBD1 (5 bases). The V gene's germline CDR1 is DFQATT and CDR2 SNEGSKA (reference sequence). Trimming took 1 base from V and 4 from J, leaving 8 bases between them. The CDR3 extends over 12 amino acids.

V is TRBV27 and J is TRBJ2-2; 10 nucleotides line up with TRBD1. The CDR3 totals 15 residues. Germline V gives CDR1 MNHEY, CDR2 SMNVEV (reference sequence). V lost 6 bases to trimming and J lost 6 bases; unmatched junction nucleotides: 7. DNA for the CDR3: TGTGCCAGCAGGGGGGGACAGGGGTATGCCGGGGAGCTGTTTTTT. Its protein is CASRGGQGYAGELFF.

This clonotype was found a few times. J is TRBJ1-2 and V is TRBV29-1, with D hard to call. This CDR3 is 16 amino acids long. Germline CDR1 reads SQVTM; CDR2 reads ANQGSEA. Trimming shortened V by 4 bases and J by 3 bases, and 21 bases separated the two germline ends. The CDR3 reads CSVVSPPAGSDYGYTF. CDR3 DNA: TGCAGCGTTGTTTCTCCTCCAGCGGGGAGCGACTATGGCTACACCTTC.

The V and J genes are TRBV24-1 and TRBJ1-2; D remains unclear. Looked up from germline, CDR1 is KGHDR and CDR2 is SFDVKD. The V end was cut by 4 bases, the J end by 1 base, with 12 bases between. This CDR3 comprises 15 residues. The CDR3 loop is CATSEGQGGNYGYTF. The CDR3 nucleotides are TGTGCCACCAGTGAGGGCCAAGGCGGTAACTATGGCTACACCTTC.

This clonotype was detected only a few times. The rearrangement joins TRBV6-1 to TRBJ1-3, with 9 bases aligning to TRBD1. This CDR3 has 15 residues. Germline V CDR1 and CDR2: MNHNS, SASEGT. The J segment lost 2 bases and the V segment lost 6 bases, leaving 5 bases of the junction unmatched. CDR3 sequence reads: CASRPGTGPGNTIYF. In DNA, the CDR3 is TGTGCCAGCAGGCCCGGGACAGGGCCTGGAAACACCATATATTTT.

V gene TRBV7-9 combines with J gene TRBJ2-5, with 7 bases identical to TRBD1. This CDR3 contains 15 residues. V lost 3 bases and J lost 1; bases outside the gene matches: 5. The germline V gene has CDR1 SEHNR and CDR2 FQNEAQ (reference sequence). For the CDR3, the DNA is TGTGCCAGCAGCTTCAGGGACAGACTCCAAGAGACCCAGTACTTC. Amino acid sequence: CASSFRDRLQETQYF.

This chain joins TRBV6-2 or TRBV6-3 and TRBJ2-7; 11 nucleotides align to TRBD2. The CDR3 loop spans 15 amino acids. CDR1 and CDR2 from the germline V gene are MNHEY and SVGEGT. V shed 6 bases and J 7 bases; nucleotides not matched to a gene: 11. CDR3 sequence: CASRILAGGLSEQYF. CDR3 DNA sequence: TGTGCCAGCAGGATCCTAGCGGGAGGATTAAGTGAGCAGTACTTC.

This clonotype was recorded at least ten times. This chain connects TRBV4-1 to TRBJ2-5, with D perhaps TRBD2 (5 bases). Looked up from germline, CDR1 is MGHRA and CDR2 is YSYEKL. The CDR3 loop spans 11 amino acids. The germline V and J ends were trimmed by 3 bases and 8 bases, with 7 bases remaining between them. CDR3 coding DNA: TGCGCCAGCAGCCAGGACTTAACCCAGTACTTC. Its protein is CASSQDLTQYF.

This clonotype was observed a handful of times. The rearrangement links TRBV30 to TRBJ2-3; no clear D. The CDR3 consists of 15 residues. Germline V CDR1 and CDR2: GTSNPN, SVGIG (reference sequence). V lost 4 bases, J lost 2 bases, and 16 bases lay in between. The CDR3 coding sequence is TGTGCCTGGACACTGGACGGCACGTTCACAGATACGCAGTATTTT. Its protein is CAWTLDGTFTDTQYF.

This clonotype was observed many times. The chain couples TRBV4-1 to TRBJ2-6, with no clear D. This CDR3 contains 14 residues. CDR1 and CDR2 (germline): MGHRA, YSYEKL. The ends were cut back, 1 base at V and 0 bases at J, with 1 base in the middle. DNA of the CDR3: TGCGCCAGCAGCCAAGTCTCTGGGGCCAACGTCCTGACTTTC. Residues: CASSQVSGANVLTF.

The sample holds a few counts of this clonotype. The chain's CDR3 is CASSTQTSGRAHEQYF. In nucleotides, the CDR3 is TGTGCCAGCAGTACCCAAACTAGCGGGAGGGCCCACGAGCAGTACTTC. The chain carries TRBV28 and TRBJ2-7; TRBD2 matches at 13 bases. V lost 5 bases, J lost 5 bases, and 9 bases stayed unmatched. CDR3 length: 16 residues. Germline V gene lookup returns CDR1 MDHEN and CDR2 SYDVKM.

The chain couples TRBV20-1 to TRBJ1-4, with D perhaps matching TRBD1 (5 bases). The CDR3 loop spans 12 amino acids. The V end was cut by 1 base, the J end by 10 bases, with 10 bases between. Germline V gene data show CDR1 as DFQATT and CDR2 as SNEGSKA (reference sequence). CDR3 amino acids: CSARAPGGKLFF. The DNA of the CDR3 is TGCAGTGCTAGAGCCCCGGGGGGAAAACTGTTTTTT.

This clonotype has just a few counts. The chain couples TRBV5-1 to TRBJ1-1; the D gene is possibly TRBD1 (6 bases). CDR1 is SGHRS and CDR2 is YFSETQ in the germline V gene. V lost 4 bases to trimming and J lost 10 bases, with 20 bases between them. The CDR3 sequence is 14 residues long. CDR3 sequence: CASSPRDNQASAFF. The DNA for the CDR3 is TGCGCCAGCAGCCCCCGGGACAACCAGGCCTCAGCTTTCTTT. The full variable domain, rest sourced from reference TRBV5-1 and TRBJ1-1, is KAGVTQTPRYLIKTRGQQVTLSCSPISGHRSVSWYQQTPGQGLQFLFEYFSETQRNKGNFPGRFSGRQFSNSRSEMNVSTLELGDSALYLCASSPRDNQASAFFGQGTRLTVV.

This clonotype was counted a few times. The chain is built from TRBV27 and TRBJ2-1; D is undetermined. V was shortened by 5 bases and J by 2 bases, with 13 bases between the two germline ends. Germline V gives CDR1 MNHEY, CDR2 SMNVEV (reference sequence). The CDR3 spans 15 residues. CDR3 bases: TGTGCCAGCAGTGAAACAAGCCCGACCTACAATGAGCAGTTCTTC. Its protein is CASSETSPTYNEQFF.

V usage is TRBV7-9 and J usage is TRBJ1-3; D remains unclear. Germline V gives CDR1 SEHNR, CDR2 FQNEAQ (reference sequence). V lost 3 bases to trimming and J lost 0 bases, with 6 bases between them. The CDR3 loop spans 14 amino acids. The CDR3 nucleotides read TGTGCCAGCAGCTTCACGTACTCTGGAAACACCATATATTTT. Residues: CASSFTYSGNTIYF.